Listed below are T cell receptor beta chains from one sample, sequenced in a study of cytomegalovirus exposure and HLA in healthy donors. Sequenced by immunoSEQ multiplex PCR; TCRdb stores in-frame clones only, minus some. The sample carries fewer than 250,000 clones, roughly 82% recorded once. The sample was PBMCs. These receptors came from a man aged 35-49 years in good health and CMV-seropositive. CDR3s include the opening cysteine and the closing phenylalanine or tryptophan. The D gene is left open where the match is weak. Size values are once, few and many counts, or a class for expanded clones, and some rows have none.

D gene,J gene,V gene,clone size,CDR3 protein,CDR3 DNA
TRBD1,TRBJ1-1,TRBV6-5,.,CASSRQGSRNTEAFF,TGTGCCAGCAGCCGACAGGGTTCGCGGAACACTGAAGCTTTCTTT
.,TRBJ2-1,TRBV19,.,CASSPRRGSYNEQFF,TGTGCCAGTAGTCCCCGGCGGGGCTCCTACAATGAGCAGTTCTTC
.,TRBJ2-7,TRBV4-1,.,CASSQGIADEQYF,TGCGCCAGCAGCCAAGGAATAGCAGACGAGCAGTACTTC
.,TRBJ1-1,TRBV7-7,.,CASSQEVNTEAFF,TGTGCTAGCAGCCAGGAGGTAAACACTGAAGCTTTCTTT
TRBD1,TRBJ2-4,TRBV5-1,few,CASSLDGQGKNIQYF,TGCGCCAGCAGCTTGGATGGACAGGGGAAAAACATTCAGTACTTC
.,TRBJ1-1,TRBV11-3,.,CASSLTRSSSEAFF,TGTGCCAGCAGCTTAACACGGAGCTCCTCTGAAGCTTTCTTT
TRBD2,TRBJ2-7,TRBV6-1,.,CASSVTSGSYEQYF,TGTGCCAGCAGTGTGACTAGCGGTTCCTACGAGCAGTACTTC
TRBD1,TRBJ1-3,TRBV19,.,CASSLGDSSGNTIYF,TGTGCCAGTAGTCTGGGGGACAGCTCTGGAAACACCATATATTTT
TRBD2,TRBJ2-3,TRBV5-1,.,CASSLAVGLAGGGGDTQYF,TGCGCCAGCAGCTTGGCCGTGGGACTAGCGGGAGGAGGAGGAGATACGCAGTATTTT
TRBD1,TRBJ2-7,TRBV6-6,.,CASSGRQGIIAEQYF,TGTGCCAGCAGTGGCCGACAGGGGATAATAGCCGAGCAGTACTTC
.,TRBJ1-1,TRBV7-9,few,CASSRKTEPNTEAFF,TGTGCCAGCAGTCGAAAGACAGAACCGAACACTGAAGCTTTCTTT